These T cell receptor beta chains were read from a single sample in a study of T cells in localized non-small cell lung cancer. TCRdb's table, derived via immunoSEQ multiplex PCR, lists solely in-frame clones and lacks some. Among about 64,000 clones listed, roughly 76% were seen once. This sample comprised PBMCs, obtained before any cancer treatment. The receptors here all came from a man aged 35 to 70 with stage II lung adenocarcinoma. Each CDR3 is given without its conserved first and last residue. D genes are given only for firm matches.

CDR3: ASSLGGRGYEQY
J: TRBJ2-7
D: NA
V: TRBV7-2

CDR3: ASSLGGQVTDTQY
J: TRBJ2-3
D: NA
V: TRBV7-8

CDR3: ASSLSLGRVGYT
J: TRBJ1-2
D: NA
V: TRBV5-4

CDR3: ASSFRDGNTEAF
J: TRBJ1-1
D: NA
V: TRBV19

CDR3: ATRTDSNEKLF
J: TRBJ1-4
D: NA
V: TRBV15

CDR3: ASSLAVLAGYEQF
J: TRBJ2-1
D: NA
V: TRBV5-6

CDR3: AISESGQVGYT
J: TRBJ1-2
D: NA
V: TRBV10-3

CDR3: ACRTEFLSGNTIY
J: TRBJ1-3
D: NA
V: TRBV30

CDR3: AWSVKAVNEKLF
J: TRBJ1-4
D: NA
V: TRBV30

CDR3: ASSQDIGTGGVGKEQF
J: TRBJ2-1
D: TRBD1
V: TRBV4-3

CDR3: ASSLRDREQF
J: TRBJ2-1
D: TRBD1
V: TRBV7-2

CDR3: ASSSQGGSTTGELF
J: TRBJ2-2
D: NA
V: TRBV5-1

CDR3: ASSPPAGRANEQF
J: TRBJ2-1
D: TRBD2
V: TRBV10-1

CDR3: AISESDRGPGTDTQY
J: TRBJ2-3
D: TRBD1
V: TRBV10-3

CDR3: ASTRTSGRSDTQY
J: TRBJ2-3
D: TRBD2
V: TRBV5-6

CDR3: AWRIGTTNEKLF
J: TRBJ1-4
D: NA
V: TRBV30

CDR3: ASSPRQGREGGSGELF
J: TRBJ2-2
D: TRBD1
V: TRBV18